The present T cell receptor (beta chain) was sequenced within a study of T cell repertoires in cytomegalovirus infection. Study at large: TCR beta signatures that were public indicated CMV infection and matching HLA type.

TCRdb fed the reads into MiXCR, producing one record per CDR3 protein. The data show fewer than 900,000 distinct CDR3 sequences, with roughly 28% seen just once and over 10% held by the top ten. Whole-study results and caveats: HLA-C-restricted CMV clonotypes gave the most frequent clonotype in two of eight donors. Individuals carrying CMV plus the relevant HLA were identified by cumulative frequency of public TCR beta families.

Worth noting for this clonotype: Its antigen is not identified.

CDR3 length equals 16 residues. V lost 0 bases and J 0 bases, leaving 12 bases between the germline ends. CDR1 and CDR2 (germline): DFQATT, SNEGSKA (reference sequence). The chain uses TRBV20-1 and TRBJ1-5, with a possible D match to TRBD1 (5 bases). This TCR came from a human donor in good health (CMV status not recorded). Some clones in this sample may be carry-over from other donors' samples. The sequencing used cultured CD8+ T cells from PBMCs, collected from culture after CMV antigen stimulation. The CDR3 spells CSAREGGDLSNQPQHF. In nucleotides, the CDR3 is TGCAGTGCTAGAGAGGGGGGGGACCTTAGCAATCAGCCCCAGCATTTT.